This T cell receptor beta chain was profiled in a study of HIV-infected patients and healthy controls. Study-wide results and limits: Mean usage of eight alpha and eight beta V genes differed significantly in HIV-infected patients versus controls.

The length of the CDR3 is 12 residues. Germline V gene sequence: CDR1 MNHEY, CDR2 SVGEGT. The V end was cut by 8 bases, the J end by 5 bases, with 12 bases between. This clonotype was recorded many times. Its antigen is currently unknown. Roughly three months, about 14 weeks, into antiretroviral therapy, follow-up blood was collected. The repertoire came from unfractionated whole blood and reflected all unsorted peripheral T cells. Reverse transcription used roughly 480 ng RNA and constant-region primers for alpha and beta. Alpha and beta chain libraries were made separately by chain-specific third strand synthesis with multiplexing indices. Each cDNA molecule was barcoded, and a single primer pair amplified each chain. The cDNA received a 5' RACE adapter containing a random hexamer plus an SP2 sequencing primer site. TCRdb analysed the 5' RACE reads with MiXCR anew, one entry per CDR3 protein. This sample has approximately 8,700 distinct CDR3 sequences, with approximately 8.3% found just once.

V is TRBV6-2 or TRBV6-3 and J is TRBJ1-1; no firm D call. The input for sequencing was blood, taken during antiretroviral therapy. The clonotype originates from an adult with HIV infection. CDR3 in DNA: TGTGCCAGCCTGGGGTATGGAACTGAAGCTTTCTTT. This gives the protein CASLGYGTEAFF.